This entry lists 25 T cell receptor beta chains sequenced from one sample in a study of blood T cell repertoires in COVID-19 (dated by TCRdb to about 2020). To prepare the library, the immunoSEQ multiplex PCR assay was applied. The source is immuneACCESS, and TCRdb retained only in-frame sequences with V and J called. Part of the clones is not carried over; for the studies checked, unresolved V genes explain less than half of this, and the remainder is unexplained. For this sample there are a few hundred thousand clones; approximately 84% appear just once. Clones ranked in the top ten supply 2.5% to 3% of the sample. The specimen sequenced was PBMCs or T cells enriched from blood (not recorded which). These receptors were obtained from a woman aged 25 to 39 who had recovered from COVID-19.

J is TRBJ2-7 and V is TRBV12-5; 7 nucleotides align to TRBD2. The germline V gene has CDR1 LGHNT and CDR2 FRNRAP. The CDR3 covers 18 residues. V gave up 1 base and J gave up 0 bases; unmatched junction bases: 12. The chain's CDR3 is CASGLGRDYNRVSYEQYF. CDR3 sequence (DNA): TGTGCTAGTGGTTTGGGCAGGGACTACAATAGGGTCTCCTACGAGCAGTACTTC.

V usage is TRBV29-1 and J usage is TRBJ2-7; 7 bases match TRBD1. The CDR3 is 15 amino acids. Germline V gene sequence: CDR1 SQVTM, CDR2 ANQGSEA. The V gene end was trimmed by 0 bases and the J gene end by 3 bases; junction bases not matched to a gene: 8. In nucleotides, the CDR3 is TGCAGCGTTGAAGAACGAGGGGGCCTTGGCTACGAGCAGTACTTC. It codes for CSVEERGGLGYEQYF.

The J gene is TRBJ1-2, the V gene TRBV19, with D possibly being TRBD1 (5 bases). The CDR3 has 13 amino acids. Trimming took off 6 bases at V and 10 bases at J, with 18 bases between the two ends. The germline V gene encodes CDR1 LNHDA and CDR2 SQIVND (reference sequence). The CDR3 loop reads CASSPWDSGDYTF. CDR3 in DNA: TGTGCCAGTAGCCCCTGGGACTCCGGAGACTACACCTTC.

The rearrangement joins TRBV5-4 to TRBJ2-6; TRBD2 might be the D (6 bases). The CDR3 extends over 18 amino acids. In germline, CDR1 is SGHNT, CDR2 YYREEE (reference sequence). V was shortened by 4 bases and J by 1 base, with 18 bases between the two germline ends. The DNA for the CDR3 is TGTGCCAGCAGCACGACACCAGGAGGGTCATCTGGGGCCAACGTCCTGACTTTC. Amino acids: CASSTTPGGSSGANVLTF.

In this sample, this clone turned up once. This chain uses TRBV7-2 with TRBJ2-7; 7 nucleotides agree with TRBD2. There are 14 residues in the CDR3. CDR1 and CDR2 from the germline V gene are SGHTA and FQGNSA. Trimming removed 1 base from V and 4 bases from J; junction bases left unmatched: 4. The CDR3 DNA follows: TGTGCCAGCAGCTTAGGCGGGGGTGGATACGAGCAGTACTTC. Amino acids: CASSLGGGGYEQYF.

Concerning this clone itself: Other DNA sequences in this sample translate to the same CDR3. The chain recombines TRBV28 with TRBJ2-7; no firm D call. Germline CDR1 MDHEN, CDR2 SYDVKM. Deletions cut 2 bases from V and 2 bases from J, with 4 bases between. The CDR3 is 12 amino acids. CDR3 nucleotides: TGTGCCAGCAGTTTACCCGCCTACGAGCAGTACTTC. The encoded protein is CASSLPAYEQYF.

V is TRBV2 and J is TRBJ2-1; 10 bases are shared with TRBD1. The CDR3 is 15 amino acids. V shed 8 bases, J shed 6 bases, and the junction held 10 bases outside the gene matches. Germline CDR1 reads SNHLY; CDR2 reads FYNNEI. The CDR3 reads CASVPTGGSSNEQFF. The CDR3 region has the DNA TGTGCCAGCGTTCCGACAGGGGGCAGCTCCAATGAGCAGTTCTTC.

V and J are TRBV7-2 and TRBJ2-3; no firm D call. CDR3 length equals 13 residues. Germline V gene sequence: CDR1 SGHTA, CDR2 FQGNSA. V lost 5 bases to trimming and J lost 2 bases, with 8 bases between them. DNA for the CDR3: TGTGCCAGCAGCCTCGACATCACAGATACGCAGTATTTT. Translating gives CASSLDITDTQYF.

This chain joins TRBV27 and TRBJ2-1, with TRBD2 matching over 9 bases. V was clipped by 10 bases and J by 7 bases; unmatched bases: 14. CDR1 is MNHEY and CDR2 is SMNVEV in the germline V gene (reference sequence). The CDR3 loop spans 15 amino acids. This CDR3 is CATRDIAGVKNEQFF. CDR3 nucleotide sequence: TGTGCCACCCGGGATATAGCGGGAGTTAAGAATGAGCAGTTCTTC.

This clone was seen a handful of times. The chain combines TRBV18 with TRBJ1-4; 11 nucleotides align to TRBD1. J gave up 6 bases and V 4 bases, and 4 bases lay outside the gene matches. This CDR3 is 15 amino acids long. Germline lookup yields CDR1 KGHSH and CDR2 LQKENI. CDR3 nucleotides: TGTGCCAGCTCACTGACGGGACAGGGGGATGAAAAACTGTTTTTT. As protein: CASSLTGQGDEKLFF. The variable domain in full, completed from reference TRBV18 and TRBJ1-4, reads NAGVMQNPRHLVRRRGQEARLRCSPMKGHSHVYWYRQLPEEGLKFMVYLQKENIIDESGMPKERFSAEFPKEGPSILRIQQVVRGDSAAYFCASSLTGQGDEKLFFGSGTQLSVL.

J is TRBJ1-6 and V is TRBV2; 8 positions agree with TRBD1. CDR1 is SNHLY, CDR2 FYNNEI, per germline. The CDR3 totals 14 residues. Trimming cost V 5 bases and J 5 bases; bases outside gene matches: 2. CDR3 in amino acids: CASSKGQDNSPLHF. The CDR3 nucleotides read TGTGCCAGCAGTAAGGGACAGGATAATTCACCCCTCCACTTT.

The count of this clone is one. The chain recombines TRBV5-4 with TRBJ2-7; D not resolved. The CDR3 length is 13 residues. The germline V gene encodes CDR1 SGHNT and CDR2 YYREEE (reference sequence). Trimming removed 1 base from V and 0 bases from J, with 5 bases in between. The DNA of the CDR3 is TGTGCCAGCAGCTTGTACAGCTCCTACGAGCAGTACTTC. This sequence encodes CASSLYSSYEQYF. The full variable domain, in which reference TRBV5-4 and TRBJ2-7 provide the parts outside the CDR3, is ETGVTQSPTHLIKTRGQQVTLRCSSQSGHNTVSWYQQALGQGPQFIFQYYREEENGRGNFPPRFSGLQFPNYSSELNVNALELDDSALYLCASSLYSSYEQYFGPGTRLTVT.

This clone was seen a single time. V usage is TRBV27 and J usage is TRBJ2-2; TRBD1 matches 7 bases. The trim removed 6 bases at V and 4 bases at J, leaving 5 bases unmatched. From germline, CDR1 is MNHEY and CDR2 SMNVEV (reference sequence). CDR3 length equals 14 residues. The CDR3 nucleotides read TGTGCCAGCAGCCTACAGGGGCCCACCGGGGAGCTGTTTTTT. Translated: CASSLQGPTGELFF.

The chain is built from TRBV27 and TRBJ1-2, with D tentatively TRBD1 (6 bases). The CDR3 sequence is 19 residues long. Looked up from germline, CDR1 is MNHEY and CDR2 is SMNVEV (reference sequence). The V end was cut by 2 bases, the J end by 4 bases, with 26 bases between. DNA for the CDR3: TGTGCCAGCAGTTTAGAATGGAGAAGGGACACGCCGCTAGGCTATGGCTACACCTTC. This encodes CASSLEWRRDTPLGYGYTF.

The chain recombines TRBV5-1 with TRBJ2-5; 12 nucleotides match TRBD2. The CDR3 runs 16 residues. The junction had 2 bases not matched to a gene; V was cut back by 1 base and J by 1 base. Germline loops: CDR1 SGHRS, CDR2 YFSETQ. The CDR3 DNA is TGCGCCAGCAGCTTGACTAGCGGGAGGACCCAAGAGACCCAGTACTTC. Translation: CASSLTSGRTQETQYF.

The chain has TRBV6-5 and TRBJ2-7, with D possibly matching TRBD1 (6 bases). The CDR3 loop spans 13 amino acids. Germline V CDR1 and CDR2: MNHEY, SVGAGI. Trimming pared 6 bases from V and 2 bases from J, leaving 11 bases between. CDR3 nucleotides: TGTGCCAGCAGATCAGGGGACGCCTACGAGCAGTACTTC. It yields the protein CASRSGDAYEQYF.

V usage is TRBV30 and J usage is TRBJ1-6; D is uncertain. Germline CDR1 GTSNPN, CDR2 SVGIG (reference sequence). The CDR3 spans 13 residues. Between the trimmed V and J ends, which lost 0 bases and 5 bases, there was a span of 5 bases. The CDR3 loop is CAWSVQNNSPLHF. DNA for the CDR3: TGTGCCTGGAGTGTCCAAAATAATTCACCCCTCCACTTT.

The V gene is TRBV5-4, the J gene TRBJ2-3; 14 nucleotides line up with TRBD2. The germline V gene has CDR1 SGHNT and CDR2 YYREEE (reference sequence). This CDR3 comprises 16 residues. The trim removed 3 bases at V and 3 bases at J, leaving 3 bases unmatched. The CDR3 spells CASSSGTSGRTDTQYF. The CDR3 nucleotides read TGTGCCAGCAGCTCCGGGACTAGCGGGAGAACAGATACGCAGTATTTT.

This chain links TRBV23-1 with TRBJ1-5; D is ambiguous. TRBV23-1 falls under the ORF class, with uncertain function. The CDR3 extends over 15 amino acids. V gave up 3 bases and J gave up 4 bases, with 13 bases separating them. The CDR3 loop is CASSQVWEENQPQHF. DNA for the CDR3: TGCGCCAGCAGTCAGGTTTGGGAGGAGAATCAGCCCCAGCATTTT.

The chain couples TRBV10-3 to TRBJ2-7, with TRBD2 matching 9 bases. The CDR3 has 16 amino acids. Germline lookup yields CDR1 ENHRY and CDR2 SYGVKD. J gave up 0 bases and V 0 bases, and 3 bases lay outside the gene matches. DNA of the CDR3: TGTGCCATCAGTGAGTCGAATAGCGGGGGCTCCTACGAGCAGTACTTC. It codes for CAISESNSGGSYEQYF.

The chain links TRBV5-8 to TRBJ2-1; D remains unclear. This CDR3 contains 16 residues. Germline V gene data show CDR1 as SGHTS and CDR2 as YDEGEE. Trimming cost V 0 bases and J 0 bases, with 10 bases left between them. CDR3 sequence: CASSLVGSSSYNEQFF. Here the CDR3 DNA reads TGTGCCAGCAGCTTGGTGGGCTCAAGCTCCTACAATGAGCAGTTCTTC.

The chain links TRBV6-5 to TRBJ1-2; TRBD1 matches at 11 bases. Germline V gene data show CDR1 as MNHEY and CDR2 as SVGAGI. Trimming cost V 5 bases and J 5 bases; bases outside gene matches: 7. The CDR3 covers 15 residues. CDR3: CASSTGTGGNYGYTF. In DNA, the CDR3 is TGTGCCAGCAGTACGGGGACAGGGGGAAATTATGGCTACACCTTC.

The chain has TRBV15 and TRBJ1-1; D ambiguous. The germline gives CDR1 LNHNV, CDR2 YYDKDF (reference sequence). The germline V and J ends were trimmed by 7 bases and 5 bases, with 20 bases remaining between them. The CDR3 contains 15 residues. The CDR3 protein is CATNPERSRKTEAFF. CDR3 coding DNA: TGTGCCACCAACCCCGAGAGGTCGCGAAAAACTGAAGCTTTCTTT.

The chain employs TRBV2 and TRBJ1-2; unclear D gene. Germline CDR1 SNHLY, CDR2 FYNNEI. Trimming took 2 bases from V and 4 from J, leaving 11 bases between them. The CDR3 loop spans 14 amino acids. The CDR3 here is CASSESPTGYGYTF. CDR3 nucleotides: TGTGCCAGCAGTGAAAGCCCTACGGGCTATGGCTACACCTTC.

The chain is built from TRBV6-1 and TRBJ1-1; 11 nucleotides agree with TRBD1. The length of the CDR3 is 15 residues. The V segment lost 3 bases and the J segment 4 bases; nucleotides outside the gene matches: 4. CDR1 and CDR2 (germline): MNHNS, SASEGT. The CDR3 region has the DNA TGTGCCAGCAGTGATCCGGGACAGGGGGGCACTGAAGCTTTCTTT. This encodes CASSDPGQGGTEAFF.